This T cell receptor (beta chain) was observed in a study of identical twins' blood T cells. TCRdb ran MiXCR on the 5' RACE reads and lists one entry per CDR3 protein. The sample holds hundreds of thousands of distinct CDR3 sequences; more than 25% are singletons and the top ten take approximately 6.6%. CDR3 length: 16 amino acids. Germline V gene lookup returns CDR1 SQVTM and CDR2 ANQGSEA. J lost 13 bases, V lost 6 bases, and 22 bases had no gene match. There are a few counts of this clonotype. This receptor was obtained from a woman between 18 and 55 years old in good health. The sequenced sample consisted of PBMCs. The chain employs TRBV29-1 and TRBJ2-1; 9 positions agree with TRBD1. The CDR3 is CSVRRTGTGKQVAQFF. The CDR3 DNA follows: TGCAGCGTACGCAGAACCGGGACAGGGAAACAGGTAGCCCAGTTCTTC.